This T cell receptor beta chain was observed in a study of cytomegalovirus exposure and HLA in healthy donors. The PCR employed 60 Vbeta primers together with 13 Jbeta primers. Some clones are missing from TCRdb's copy, which holds only in-frame ones; the method was immunoSEQ multiplex PCR. The table has around 150,000 clones, roughly 80% seen once. Study-level findings and limits: Most TCR sequences were uncommon, yet certain public TCRs appeared in many donors. Researchers reported from a later analysis that most CMV-associated TCR beta chains appeared HLA-restricted.

Trimming cost V 0 bases and J 4 bases; bases outside gene matches: 2. Germline values: CDR1 ENHRY, CDR2 SYGVKD. The CDR3 spans 15 residues. A remark on this clone: What it binds is unknown.

The rearrangement links TRBV10-3 to TRBJ1-4, with TRBD1 identical over 7 bases. Sequencing input: PBMCs. This TCR was sampled from a man aged 25-45 years in good health and CMV-seronegative. The CDR3 bases are TGTGCCATCAGTGAGTCAGGGGGCTTTAATGAAAAACTGTTTTTT. Amino acids: CAISESGGFNEKLFF.